The 30 T cell receptor beta chains listed next were all sequenced from one sample in a study of T cells after yellow fever vaccination. One entry per CDR3 protein, called by TCRdb with MiXCR from the 5' RACE reads. The sample records about 230,000 distinct CDR3 sequences, 5.5% to 8.5% being singletons. This specimen was CD4+ T cells sorted from PBMCs, taken on the day of the yellow fever booster vaccination. Receptors were obtained from a man aged 25 to 45 who received the YFV17D yellow fever vaccine.

This sequence joins TRBV3-1 and TRBJ2-7, with 8 nucleotides matching TRBD2. The CDR3 spans 14 residues. Trimming cost V 3 bases and J 6 bases; bases outside gene matches: 7. Germline V gene data show CDR1 as LGHDT and CDR2 as YNNKEL (reference sequence). The CDR3 DNA reads TGTGCCAGCAGCCAGCGGACTAGCCGGGGCGAGCAGTACTTC. Its translation is CASSQRTSRGEQYF.

This clonotype was counted between two and nine times. This chain links TRBV7-3 with TRBJ2-1, with 7 bases matching TRBD2. Germline V gene data show CDR1 as SGHTA and CDR2 as FQGTGA. CDR3 size: 14 residues. V trimming: 8 bases; J trimming: 9 bases; junction bases outside the gene matches: 13. Here the CDR3 reads CASSRGLAEGEQFF. The CDR3 DNA reads as TGTGCCAGCTCCCGAGGGCTAGCGGAGGGTGAGCAGTTCTTC. The full variable domain, its missing parts supplied by reference TRBV7-3 and TRBJ2-1, is GAGVSQTPSNKVTEKGKYVELRCDPISGHTALYWYRQSLGQGPEFLIYFQGTGAADDSGLPNDRFFAVRPEGSVSTLKIQRTERGDSAVYLCASSRGLAEGEQFFGPGTRLTVL.

The table lists this clonotype with many counts. The chain employs TRBV20-1 and TRBJ2-2, with D possibly TRBD1 on 6 matching bases. The length of the CDR3 is 14 residues. CDR1 DFQATT and CDR2 SNEGSKA come from the germline V gene (reference sequence). Trimming cost V 2 bases and J 5 bases, with 12 bases left between them. This CDR3 is CSARKQQGTGELFF. CDR3 DNA: TGCAGTGCTAGAAAACAACAGGGAACCGGGGAGCTGTTTTTT.

The chain has TRBV5-8 and TRBJ1-5; D unclear. The V and J ends lost 4 bases and 5 bases respectively, with 10 bases between them. Germline CDR1 SGHTS, CDR2 YDEGEE. The CDR3 length is 13 residues. Here the CDR3 reads CASSVVRYQPQHF. The CDR3 DNA follows: TGTGCCAGCAGCGTGGTGAGATATCAGCCCCAGCATTTT.

This clonotype was seen repeatedly, ten times or more. V usage is TRBV12-3 or TRBV12-4 and J usage is TRBJ2-7; D call uncertain. Trimming took 6 bases from V and 6 from J, leaving 9 bases between them. The CDR3 extends over 11 amino acids. The CDR3 bases are TGTGCCAGCAGCGCGGTTAGCGAGCAGTACTTC. Translated, it gives CASSAVSEQYF.

This chain links TRBV5-4 with TRBJ1-2, with no clear D. CDR1 is SGHNT and CDR2 is YYREEE in the germline V gene (reference sequence). V was pared by 2 bases and J by 8 bases, with 13 bases between. The length of the CDR3 is 13 residues. The CDR3, as DNA: TGTGCCAGCAGCTTTATCTCCGGTGCGGGCTACACCTTC. It specifies CASSFISGAGYTF.

This clonotype was picked up a small number of times. The chain is built from TRBV6-1 and TRBJ1-5; tentative D call: TRBD1 (6 bases). Deletions cut 6 bases from V and 2 bases from J, with 8 bases between. CDR1 MNHNS and CDR2 SASEGT come from the germline V gene. The CDR3 is 13 amino acids. Here the CDR3 reads CASRKGGNQPQHF. DNA of the CDR3: TGTGCCAGCAGGAAGGGGGGCAATCAGCCCCAGCATTTT.

This clonotype was seen ten or more times. V gene TRBV20-1 combines with J gene TRBJ2-3, with D maybe TRBD2 (5 bases). From germline, CDR1 is DFQATT and CDR2 SNEGSKA (reference sequence). V was pared by 7 bases and J by 4 bases, with 15 bases between. CDR3 length: 13 amino acids. The CDR3 bases are TGCAGTGGAGACGGGAAGGTCGCAGATACGCAGTATTTT. Protein sequence: CSGDGKVADTQYF.

The gene calls are TRBV20-1 and TRBJ1-5; D possibly corresponds to TRBD1 (5 bases). This CDR3 has 12 amino acids. Germline V gene data show CDR1 as DFQATT and CDR2 as SNEGSKA (reference sequence). V was clipped by 6 bases and J by 5 bases, with 11 bases between them. CDR3 DNA sequence: TGCAGTGCATACTCGACAGATCAGCCCCAGCATTTT. Its protein product is CSAYSTDQPQHF.

This clonotype was recorded many times. This rearrangement joins TRBV15 to TRBJ2-1; D remains unclear. Trimming pared 3 bases from V and 7 bases from J, leaving 10 bases between. The CDR3 has 13 amino acids. CDR1 and CDR2 from the germline V gene are LNHNV and YYDKDF (reference sequence). Here the CDR3 reads CATSRAYLNEQFF. The CDR3 bases are TGTGCCACCAGCAGGGCCTACCTGAATGAGCAGTTCTTC.

V usage is TRBV7-2 and J usage is TRBJ2-1; D unclear. Trimming pared 5 bases from V and 6 bases from J, leaving 14 bases between. The CDR3 length is 14 residues. Looked up from germline, CDR1 is SGHTA and CDR2 is FQGNSA. The DNA for the CDR3 is TGTGCCAGCAGCGCTCCCGGACCGTTCAATGAGCAGTTCTTC. Translation gives CASSAPGPFNEQFF.

This clonotype was detected ten times or more. This chain uses TRBV2 with TRBJ2-2; 14 bases fit TRBD2. Trimming took 7 bases from V and 7 from J; bases not matched to a gene: 5. The length of the CDR3 is 15 residues. Germline CDR1 reads SNHLY; CDR2 reads FYNNEI. CDR3 region: CASMGTSGRIGELFF. In DNA form, the CDR3 reads TGTGCCAGCATGGGGACTAGCGGGAGAATCGGGGAGCTGTTTTTT.

This clonotype has only a few counts. This chain joins TRBV7-3 and TRBJ2-1; TRBD2 matches at 11 bases. This CDR3 is 14 amino acids long. CDR1 SGHTA and CDR2 FQGTGA come from the germline V gene. V trimming: 3 bases; J trimming: 14 bases; junction bases outside the gene matches: 9. CDR3 region: CASSFGTSGAKEFF. The CDR3 DNA reads TGTGCCAGCAGCTTTGGGACTAGCGGAGCCAAGGAGTTCTTC.

The chain couples TRBV7-2 to TRBJ2-1, with 8 bases lining up with TRBD2. Germline assignment: CDR1 SGHTA and CDR2 FQGNSA. J was trimmed by 9 bases and V by 7 bases; bases with no gene match: 14. The CDR3 is 15 amino acids. In DNA, the CDR3 is TGTGCCAGCAAAGGAGCGGGAGTTGTAGAAGGTGAGCAGTTCTTC. This encodes CASKGAGVVEGEQFF. The full variable domain, in which reference TRBV7-2 and TRBJ2-1 provide the parts outside the CDR3, is GAGVSQSPSNKVTEKGKDVELRCDPISGHTALYWYRQSLGQGLEFLIYFQGNSAPDKSGLPSDRFSAERTGGSVSTLTIQRTQQEDSAVYLCASKGAGVVEGEQFFGPGTRLTVL.

V and J are TRBV21-1 and TRBJ2-5; the table names TRBD2, a call not compared with the DNA. TRBV21-1 is marked as a pseudogene. This CDR3 is built from 14 residues. The CDR3 reads CAIYRGRPGETQYF. CDR3 DNA sequence: TGTGCCATCTACCGGGGACGGCCGGGGGAGACCCAGTACTTC.

The CDR3: CASSLAGIAKNIQYF. The CDR3 region has the DNA TGTGCCAGCAGCCTAGCGGGCATAGCCAAAAACATTCAGTACTTC. The chain carries TRBV6-2 or TRBV6-3 and TRBJ2-4, with 8 bases matching TRBD2. With 6 bases clipped from V and 0 bases from J, the junction kept 4 bases outside the gene matches. In germline, CDR1 is MNHEY, CDR2 SVGEGT. The CDR3 has 15 residues.

This clonotype was recorded a few times. The genes are TRBV2 and TRBJ1-1, with D perhaps TRBD1 (6 bases). Germline V gene data show CDR1 as SNHLY and CDR2 as FYNNEI. The CDR3 extends over 13 amino acids. The V end was cut by 6 bases, the J end by 6 bases, with 14 bases between. The CDR3 reads CASRWTATSEAFF. CDR3 coding DNA: TGTGCCAGCAGATGGACAGCGACCTCTGAAGCTTTCTTT.

J is TRBJ1-2 and V is TRBV12-3 or TRBV12-4; D is possibly TRBD1 (6 bases). The germline V and J ends were trimmed by 1 base and 6 bases, with 12 bases remaining between them. The CDR3 has 14 residues. The CDR3 here is CASSLEVPGDGYTF. DNA of the CDR3: TGTGCCAGCAGTTTAGAAGTCCCAGGGGATGGCTACACCTTC.

This clonotype has a count of ten or more. This rearrangement joins TRBV4-3 to TRBJ2-1; no definite D call. The V gene lost 3 bases and the J gene lost 5 bases, with 5 bases spanning the gap. The CDR3 is made up of 12 amino acids. Germline loops: CDR1 LGHNA, CDR2 YSLEER. CDR3 protein: CASSHRHNEQFF. In DNA form, the CDR3 reads TGCGCCAGCAGCCACAGGCACAATGAGCAGTTCTTC.

This clonotype was picked up many times. The gene calls are TRBV5-6 and TRBJ2-7, with 8 bases that match TRBD2. V was pared by 3 bases and J by 7 bases, with 12 bases of the junction left unmatched. Germline values: CDR1 SGHDT, CDR2 YYEEEE. The CDR3 has 15 amino acids. CDR3 nucleotide sequence: TGTGCCAGCAGCTCACCGGGAGGGGTTGTGTCTGAGCAGTACTTC. Its protein is CASSSPGGVVSEQYF. Variable domain in full (rest from reference TRBV5-6 and TRBJ2-7): DAGVTQSPTHLIKTRGQQVTLRCSPKSGHDTVSWYQQALGQGPQFIFQYYEEEERQRGNFPDRFSGHQFPNYSSELNVNALLLGDSALYLCASSSPGGVVSEQYFGPGTRLTVT.

The chain carries TRBV5-1 and TRBJ2-1, with D hard to call. The CDR3 is made up of 14 amino acids. Deletions cut 0 bases from V and 8 bases from J, with 12 bases between. Germline V gene sequence: CDR1 SGHRS, CDR2 YFSETQ. CDR3 bases: TGCGCCAGCAGCTTGGTTTTGGTTCCGGATGAGCAGTTCTTC. Translating it yields CASSLVLVPDEQFF. The variable domain in full, completed from reference TRBV5-1 and TRBJ2-1, reads KAGVTQTPRYLIKTRGQQVTLSCSPISGHRSVSWYQQTPGQGLQFLFEYFSETQRNKGNFPGRFSGRQFSNSRSEMNVSTLELGDSALYLCASSLVLVPDEQFFGPGTRLTVL.

CDR3 nucleotides: TGTGCCAGCAGTCCAGACAGGGAGCAGCCCCAGCATTTT. Protein product: CASSPDREQPQHF. The rearrangement uses TRBV2 and TRBJ1-5; 7 bases match TRBD1. V shed 5 bases and J 7 bases; nucleotides not matched to a gene: 5. The length of the CDR3 is 13 residues. The germline V gene encodes CDR1 SNHLY and CDR2 FYNNEI.

This clonotype was counted at least ten times. The chain has TRBV7-2 and TRBJ2-1, with D possibly matching TRBD1 (8 bases). V lost 5 bases to trimming and J lost 4 bases, with 18 bases between them. The CDR3 is 16 residues long. The germline CDR1 and CDR2 sequences are SGHTA and FQGNSA. Here the CDR3 reads CASSPQGGGGYNEQFF. CDR3 bases: TGTGCCAGCAGCCCACAGGGGGGGGGAGGTTACAATGAGCAGTTCTTC.

This clonotype has only a few counts. At one end the junction does not follow the germline gene, possibly because of a read error. The chain joins TRBV7-2 to TRBJ2-7; tentative D call: TRBD2 (5 bases). The CDR3 has 13 amino acids. Germline lookup yields CDR1 SGHTA and CDR2 FQGNSA. In DNA form, the CDR3 reads TGTGCCAGCAGCTTAGGCATGAGTCCGGGGATGAACTTC. Residues: CASSLGMSPGMNF.

The table lists this clonotype with many counts. The CDR3 bases are TGTGCCAGCAGCTTGGTCGCGGTGGGTTCGGAGACCCAGTACTTC. This gives the protein CASSLVAVGSETQYF. V usage is TRBV7-2 and J usage is TRBJ2-5; no firm D call. The V and J ends lost 3 bases and 5 bases respectively, with 16 bases between them. This CDR3 comprises 15 residues. The germline CDR1 and CDR2 sequences are SGHTA and FQGNSA.

As concerns this clonotype: The junction differs from germline at one of its ends, possibly a read error. The genes are TRBV20-1 and TRBJ1-1; D gene unclear. This CDR3 has 15 residues. Looked up from germline, CDR1 is DFQATT and CDR2 is SNEGSKA (reference sequence). In nucleotides, the CDR3 is TGCTGTGCTAGGTTTTCGACTGGGAGAGTCTCTGAAGCTTTCTTT. Protein sequence: CCARFSTGRVSEAFF.

This clonotype has a count of ten or more. The chain carries TRBV20-1 and TRBJ2-3, with 8 nucleotides matching TRBD2. This CDR3 contains 16 residues. Germline V gene data show CDR1 as DFQATT and CDR2 as SNEGSKA (reference sequence). Losses at the gene ends were 2 bases for V and 0 bases for J; bases not matched to a gene: 7. The CDR3 protein is CSARSPAGASTDTQYF. For the CDR3, the DNA is TGCAGTGCTAGAAGTCCAGCGGGAGCCAGCACAGATACGCAGTATTTT.

The V gene is TRBV6-6, the J gene TRBJ2-7; D might be TRBD2 (5 bases). Trimming removed 6 bases at V and 12 bases at J, with 18 bases between. This CDR3 is built from 12 residues. Per the germline V gene, CDR1 is MNHNY and CDR2 is SVGAGI (reference sequence). As DNA, the CDR3 is TGTGCCAGCAGCCTGGTACCTAGCTATGCGTACTTC. It yields the protein CASSLVPSYAYF.

This clonotype appeared a few times. The rearrangement links TRBV5-1 to TRBJ2-7; D is perhaps TRBD1 or TRBD2 (7 bases each). The V gene lost 0 bases and the J gene lost 3 bases, with 16 bases spanning the gap. This CDR3 contains 16 residues. CDR1 is SGHRS, CDR2 YFSETQ, per germline. The CDR3 sequence: CASSLEGAGVGYEQYF. CDR3 DNA: TGCGCCAGCAGCTTGGAGGGGGCGGGAGTGGGCTACGAGCAGTACTTC.

The sample holds a few counts of this clonotype. The chain employs TRBV5-1 and TRBJ1-1; D not resolved. Deletions cut 3 bases from V and 1 base from J, with 19 bases between. The CDR3 length is 17 residues. Germline-derived CDR1 and CDR2 are SGHRS and YFSETQ. CDR3 nucleotide sequence: TGCGCCAGCAGCTATGACGCGGGATTAAGTCCGAACACTGAAGCTTTCTTT. This gives the protein CASSYDAGLSPNTEAFF.